The 8 T cell receptor beta chains in this list originate from one sample, sequenced in a study of T-cell reconstitution after alpha-beta-depleted transplantation in children. Unique molecular identifiers were incorporated when the TCRbeta library was constructed. TCRdb independently ran MiXCR on the PCR reads; one entry per CDR3 protein. The sample includes about 340,000 distinct CDR3 sequences, around 15% of them seen just once. The sequencing here drew on PBMCs, mostly from graft donor cells, taken 360 days after TCRalphabeta/CD19-depleted stem cell transplant. These receptors were taken from a male patient between 2 and 15 years old who had a stem cell transplant for acute lymphoblastic leukemia, so the T cells may come from the graft donor.

The rearrangement links TRBV29-1 to TRBJ2-5; D is perhaps TRBD1 (7 bases). V was shortened by 4 bases and J by 5 bases, with 14 bases between the two germline ends. The CDR3 has 13 residues. Germline V gene data show CDR1 as SQVTM and CDR2 as ANQGSEA. The CDR3, as DNA: TGCAGCGTTGGAGGGGGCGCGGGGGAGACCCAGTACTTC. Translated: CSVGGGAGETQYF.

CDR3 nucleotide sequence: TGTGCCAGCAGCCAAGGTCTAGACAGGGGAAACATTCAGTACTTC. Translating it yields CASSQGLDRGNIQYF. This chain connects TRBV3-1 to TRBJ2-4; 8 bases line up with TRBD1. Per germline, CDR1 LGHDT and CDR2 YNNKEL (reference sequence). This CDR3 has 15 amino acids. The trim removed 1 base at V and 6 bases at J, leaving 5 bases unmatched.

This clonotype was counted at least ten times. This CDR3 is CASSRGGSTDTQYF. The CDR3 DNA is TGTGCCAGCAGTCGAGGCGGGAGCACAGATACGCAGTATTTT. The chain has TRBV28 and TRBJ2-3; D possibly corresponds to TRBD2 (5 bases). V was pared by 5 bases and J by 0 bases, with 9 bases between. The CDR3 is made up of 14 amino acids. Per germline, CDR1 MDHEN and CDR2 SYDVKM.

This chain joins TRBV10-3 and TRBJ2-2, with TRBD1 matching over 7 bases. Germline values: CDR1 ENHRY, CDR2 SYGVKD. The CDR3 has 16 amino acids. V dropped 2 bases and J dropped 5; count of bases not matched to a gene: 8. Here the CDR3 DNA reads TGTGCCATCAGTGAGAACAGGGGCGGAGGAACCGGGGAGCTGTTTTTT. Translating gives CAISENRGGGTGELFF.

A few counts support this clonotype. The gene calls are TRBV6-2 or TRBV6-3 and TRBJ2-7; a weak D match, TRBD1 (5 bases). This CDR3 region has 20 residues. From germline, CDR1 is MNHEY and CDR2 SVGEGT. Trimming removed 2 bases at V and 4 bases at J, with 30 bases between. This CDR3 is CASSYDLYDGMTAKRYEQYF. In DNA form, the CDR3 reads TGTGCCAGCAGTTACGATTTATATGATGGGATGACAGCTAAACGTTACGAGCAGTACTTC.

In its sample, this clonotype was seen many times. The chain links TRBV4-3 to TRBJ2-1, with D unresolved. V was clipped by 0 bases and J by 3 bases, with 15 bases between them. The V gene's germline CDR1 is LGHNA and CDR2 YSLEER. This CDR3 comprises 17 residues. The CDR3 DNA follows: TGCGCCAGCAGCCAAGACAGATCCTACATCCTCTACAATGAGCAGTTCTTC. The encoded protein is CASSQDRSYILYNEQFF.

The chain has TRBV4-2 and TRBJ2-1; D might be TRBD1 (6 bases). V lost 1 base, J lost 8 bases, and 12 bases lay in between. Germline assignment: CDR1 LGHNA and CDR2 YNFKEQ. CDR3 length: 14 residues. CDR3 nucleotides: TGTGCCAGCAGCCAAGGACAGGTTTCGGATGAGCAGTTCTTC. Translation gives CASSQGQVSDEQFF.

The J gene is TRBJ2-3, the V gene TRBV28; TRBD2 aligns across 8 bases. Germline CDR1 MDHEN, CDR2 SYDVKM. The CDR3 sequence is 19 residues long. The trim removed 1 base at V and 3 bases at J, leaving 15 bases unmatched. The CDR3 loop is CASSLFLRWAERETDTQYF. The CDR3 coding sequence is TGTGCCAGCAGTTTATTCCTTAGATGGGCTGAGCGGGAGACAGATACGCAGTATTTT.